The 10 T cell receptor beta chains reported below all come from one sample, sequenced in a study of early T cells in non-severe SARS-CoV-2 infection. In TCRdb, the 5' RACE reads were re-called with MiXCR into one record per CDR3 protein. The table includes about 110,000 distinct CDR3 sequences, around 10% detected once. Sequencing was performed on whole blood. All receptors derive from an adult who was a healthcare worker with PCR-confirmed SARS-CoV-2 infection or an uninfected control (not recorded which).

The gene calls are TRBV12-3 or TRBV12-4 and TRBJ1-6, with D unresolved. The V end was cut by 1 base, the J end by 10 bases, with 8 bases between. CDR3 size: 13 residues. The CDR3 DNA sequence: TGTGCCAGCAGTTTAGACCCGGGGTCACCCCTCCACTTT. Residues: CASSLDPGSPLHF.

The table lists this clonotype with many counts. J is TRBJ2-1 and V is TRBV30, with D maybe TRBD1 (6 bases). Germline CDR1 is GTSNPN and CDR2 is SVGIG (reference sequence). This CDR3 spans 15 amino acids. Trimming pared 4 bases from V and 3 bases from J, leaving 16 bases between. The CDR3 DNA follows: TGTGCCTGGACCCTGCAGGGGCCCTTCTACAATGAGCAGTTCTTC. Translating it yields CAWTLQGPFYNEQFF.

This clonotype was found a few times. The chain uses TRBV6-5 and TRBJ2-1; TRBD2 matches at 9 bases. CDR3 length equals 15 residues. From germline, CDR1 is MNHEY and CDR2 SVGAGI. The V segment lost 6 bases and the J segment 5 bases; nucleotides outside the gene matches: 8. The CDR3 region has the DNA TGTGCCAGCAGCAAGAAGGTAGCGGGAGACAATGAGCAGTTCTTC. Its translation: CASSKKVAGDNEQFF.

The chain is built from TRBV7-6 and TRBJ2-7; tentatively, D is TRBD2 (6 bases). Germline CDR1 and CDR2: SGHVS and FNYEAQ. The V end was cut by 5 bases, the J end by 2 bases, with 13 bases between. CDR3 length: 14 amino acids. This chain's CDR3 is CASSEGGETYEQYF. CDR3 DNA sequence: TGTGCCAGCAGCGAAGGAGGGGAAACCTACGAGCAGTACTTC.

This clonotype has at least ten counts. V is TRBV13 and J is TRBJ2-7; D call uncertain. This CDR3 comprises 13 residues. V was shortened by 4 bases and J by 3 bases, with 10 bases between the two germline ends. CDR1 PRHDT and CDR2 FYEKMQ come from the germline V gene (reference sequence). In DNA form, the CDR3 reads TGTGCCAGCAGCTCTCCCCCGGACTACGAGCAGTACTTC. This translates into CASSSPPDYEQYF.

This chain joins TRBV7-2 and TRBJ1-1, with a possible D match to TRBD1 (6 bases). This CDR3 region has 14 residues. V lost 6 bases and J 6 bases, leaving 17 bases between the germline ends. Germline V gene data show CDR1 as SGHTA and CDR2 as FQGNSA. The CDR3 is CASRLTRTAPEAFF. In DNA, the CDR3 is TGTGCCAGCAGGCTTACGAGGACAGCCCCTGAAGCTTTCTTT.

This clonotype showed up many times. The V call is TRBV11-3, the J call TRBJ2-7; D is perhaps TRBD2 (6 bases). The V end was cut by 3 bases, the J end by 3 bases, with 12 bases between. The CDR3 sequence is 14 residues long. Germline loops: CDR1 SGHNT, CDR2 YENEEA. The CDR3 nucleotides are TGTGCCAGCAGCTTTGGTAGCGGAAGCTACGAGCAGTACTTC. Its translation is CASSFGSGSYEQYF.

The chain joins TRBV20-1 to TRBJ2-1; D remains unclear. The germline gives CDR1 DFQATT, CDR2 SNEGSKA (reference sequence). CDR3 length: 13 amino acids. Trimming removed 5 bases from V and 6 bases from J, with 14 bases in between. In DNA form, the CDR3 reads TGCAGTGCTGAGACCCCGGGCCTCAATGAGCAGTTCTTC. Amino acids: CSAETPGLNEQFF.

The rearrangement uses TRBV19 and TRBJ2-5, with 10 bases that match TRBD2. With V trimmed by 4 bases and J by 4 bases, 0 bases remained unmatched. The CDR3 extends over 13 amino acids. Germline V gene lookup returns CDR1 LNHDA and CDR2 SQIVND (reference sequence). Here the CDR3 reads CASSTSGRETQYF. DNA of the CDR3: TGTGCCAGTAGTACTAGCGGGAGAGAGACCCAGTACTTC.

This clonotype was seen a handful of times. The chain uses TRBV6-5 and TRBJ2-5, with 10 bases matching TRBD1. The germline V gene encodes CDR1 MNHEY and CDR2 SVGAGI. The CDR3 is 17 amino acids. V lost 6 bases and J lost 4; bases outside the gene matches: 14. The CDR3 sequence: CASSLRLRDRGLETQYF. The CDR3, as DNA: TGTGCCAGCAGCCTAAGGCTCCGGGACAGGGGTTTAGAGACCCAGTACTTC.